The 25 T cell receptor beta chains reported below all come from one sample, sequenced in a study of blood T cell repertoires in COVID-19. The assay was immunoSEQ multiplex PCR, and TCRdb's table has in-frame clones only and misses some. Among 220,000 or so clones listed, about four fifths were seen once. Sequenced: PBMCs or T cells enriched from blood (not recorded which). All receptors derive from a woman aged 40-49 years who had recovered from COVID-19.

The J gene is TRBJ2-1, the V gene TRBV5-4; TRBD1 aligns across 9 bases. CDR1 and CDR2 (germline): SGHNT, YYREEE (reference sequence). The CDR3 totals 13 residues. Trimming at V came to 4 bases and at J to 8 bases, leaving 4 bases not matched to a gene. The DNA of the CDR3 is TGTGCCAGCAGCAAAACAGGGGGCGATGAGCAGTTCTTC. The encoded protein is CASSKTGGDEQFF. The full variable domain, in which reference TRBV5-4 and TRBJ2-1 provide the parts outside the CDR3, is ETGVTQSPTHLIKTRGQQVTLRCSSQSGHNTVSWYQQALGQGPQFIFQYYREEENGRGNFPPRFSGLQFPNYSSELNVNALELDDSALYLCASSKTGGDEQFFGPGTRLTVL.

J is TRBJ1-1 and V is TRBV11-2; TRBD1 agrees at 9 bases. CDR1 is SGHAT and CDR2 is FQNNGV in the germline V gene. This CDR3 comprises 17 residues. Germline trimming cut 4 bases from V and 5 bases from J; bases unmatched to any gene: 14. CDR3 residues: CASSSFSGQGGRTEAFF. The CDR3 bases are TGTGCCAGCAGCTCATTTTCGGGACAGGGAGGACGGACTGAAGCTTTCTTT. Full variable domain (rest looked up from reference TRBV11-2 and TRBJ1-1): EAGVAQSPRYKIIEKRQSVAFWCNPISGHATLYWYQQILGQGPKLLIQFQNNGVVDDSQLPKDRFSAERLKGVDSTLKIQPAKLEDSAVYLCASSSFSGQGGRTEAFFGQGTRLTVV.

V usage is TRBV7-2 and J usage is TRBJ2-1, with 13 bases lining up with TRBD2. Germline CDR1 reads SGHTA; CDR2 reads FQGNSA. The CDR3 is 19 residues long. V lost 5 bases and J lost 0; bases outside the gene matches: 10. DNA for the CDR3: TGTGCCAGCAGCCTACCTCGGGGACTAGCGGGATTCTCCTACAATGAGCAGTTCTTC. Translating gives CASSLPRGLAGFSYNEQFF.

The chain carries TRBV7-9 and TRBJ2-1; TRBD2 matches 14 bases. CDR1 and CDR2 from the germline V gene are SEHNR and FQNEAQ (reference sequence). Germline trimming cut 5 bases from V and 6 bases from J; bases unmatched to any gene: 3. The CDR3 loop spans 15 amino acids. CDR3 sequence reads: CASSGTSGSLNEQFF. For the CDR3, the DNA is TGTGCCAGCAGCGGGACTAGCGGGAGTCTCAATGAGCAGTTCTTC. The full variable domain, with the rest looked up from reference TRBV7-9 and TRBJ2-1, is DTGVSQNPRHKITKRGQNVTFRCDPISEHNRLYWYRQTLGQGPEFLTYFQNEAQLEKSRLLSDRFSAERPKGSFSTLEIQRTEQGDSAMYLCASSGTSGSLNEQFFGPGTRLTVL.

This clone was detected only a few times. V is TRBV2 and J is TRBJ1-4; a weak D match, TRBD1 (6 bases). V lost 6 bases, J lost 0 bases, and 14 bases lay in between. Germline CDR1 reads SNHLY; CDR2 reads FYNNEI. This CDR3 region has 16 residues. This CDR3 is CASRPGHLATNEKLFF. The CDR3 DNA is TGTGCCAGCAGGCCGGGACACCTTGCAACTAATGAAAAACTGTTTTTT.

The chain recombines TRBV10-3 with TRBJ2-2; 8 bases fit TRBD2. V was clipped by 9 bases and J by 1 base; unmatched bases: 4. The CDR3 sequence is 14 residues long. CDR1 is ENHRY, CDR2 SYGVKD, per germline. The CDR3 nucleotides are TGTGCCATTGAGCGGGAGCGGAACACCGGGGAGCTGTTTTTT. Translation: CAIERERNTGELFF.

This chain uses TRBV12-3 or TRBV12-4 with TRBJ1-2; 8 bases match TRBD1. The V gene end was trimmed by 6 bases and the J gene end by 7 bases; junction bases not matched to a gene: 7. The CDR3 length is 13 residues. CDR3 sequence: CASRPTQGAGYTF. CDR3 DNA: TGTGCCAGCAGACCAACCCAGGGGGCTGGCTACACCTTC.

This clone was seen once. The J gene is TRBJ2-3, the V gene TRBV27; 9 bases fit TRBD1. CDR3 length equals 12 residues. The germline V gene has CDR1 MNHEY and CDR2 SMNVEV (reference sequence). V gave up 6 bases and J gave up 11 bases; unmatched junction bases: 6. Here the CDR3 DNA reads TGTGCCAGCAGGCCGCCGGGACAGGGGCAGTATTTT. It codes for CASRPPGQGQYF.

CDR3: CASSQRDSYNEQFF. In DNA form, the CDR3 reads TGTGCCAGCAGCCAGCGGGACTCCTACAATGAGCAGTTCTTC. The chain combines TRBV27 with TRBJ2-1; 7 bases agree with TRBD2. V was pared by 6 bases and J by 0 bases, with 2 bases of the junction left unmatched. The CDR3 runs to 14 residues. Germline V lookup: CDR1 MNHEY, CDR2 SMNVEV (reference sequence).

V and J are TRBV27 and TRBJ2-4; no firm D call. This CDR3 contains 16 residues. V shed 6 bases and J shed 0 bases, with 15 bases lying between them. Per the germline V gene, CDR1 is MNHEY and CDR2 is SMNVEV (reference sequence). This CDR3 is CASRPVVGGAKNIQYF. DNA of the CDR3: TGTGCCAGCAGACCGGTCGTAGGCGGAGCCAAAAACATTCAGTACTTC.

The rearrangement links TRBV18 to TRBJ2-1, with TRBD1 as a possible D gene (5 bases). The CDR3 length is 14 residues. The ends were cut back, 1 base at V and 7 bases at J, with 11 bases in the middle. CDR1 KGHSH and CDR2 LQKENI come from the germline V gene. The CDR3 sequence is CASSPRARQNEQFF. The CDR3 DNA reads TGTGCCAGCTCACCACGGGCTAGACAGAATGAGCAGTTCTTC.

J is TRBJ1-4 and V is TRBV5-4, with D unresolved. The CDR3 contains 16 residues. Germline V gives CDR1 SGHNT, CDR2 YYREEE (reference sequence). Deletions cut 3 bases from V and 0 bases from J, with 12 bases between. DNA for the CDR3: TGTGCCAGCAGCTCAGATGAGAGCGCAACTAATGAAAAACTGTTTTTT. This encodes CASSSDESATNEKLFF.

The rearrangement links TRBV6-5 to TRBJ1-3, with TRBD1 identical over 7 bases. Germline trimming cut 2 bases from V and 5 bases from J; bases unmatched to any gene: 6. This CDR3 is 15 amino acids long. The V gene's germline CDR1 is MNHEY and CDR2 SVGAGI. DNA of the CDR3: TGTGCCAGCAGTTACGGCAGGGGGATAAGAAACACCATATATTTT. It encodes CASSYGRGIRNTIYF.

The CDR3 DNA follows: TGCGCCAGCAGCCAGTATAGCGGGACTAACTATGGCTACACCTTC. Translating gives CASSQYSGTNYGYTF. The rearrangement links TRBV4-3 to TRBJ1-2; no clear D. CDR3 length: 15 residues. Per the germline V gene, CDR1 is LGHNA and CDR2 is YSLEER. V was pared by 3 bases and J by 0 bases, with 11 bases between.

The CDR3 here is CASSQATSGSIDEQFF. The DNA for the CDR3 is TGCGCCAGCAGCCAAGCTACTAGCGGGAGTATCGATGAGCAGTTCTTC. V gene TRBV4-3 combines with J gene TRBJ2-1, with 11 bases that match TRBD2. The CDR3 is 16 residues long. CDR1 and CDR2 (germline): LGHNA, YSLEER. Losses at the gene ends were 1 base for V and 8 bases for J; bases not matched to a gene: 7.

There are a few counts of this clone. CDR3 protein: CASSRTRDTEAFF. DNA of the CDR3: TGTGCCAGTAGTAGGACTCGGGACACTGAAGCTTTCTTT. The genes are TRBV19 and TRBJ1-1, with D uncertain. The V end was cut by 4 bases, the J end by 3 bases, with 9 bases between. Germline values: CDR1 LNHDA, CDR2 SQIVND (reference sequence). CDR3 size: 13 residues. Full variable domain (missing parts from reference TRBV19 and TRBJ1-1): DGGITQSPKYLFRKEGQNVTLSCEQNLNHDAMYWYRQDPGQGLRLIYYSQIVNDFQKGDIAEGYSVSREKKESFPLTVTSAQKNPTAFYLCASSRTRDTEAFFGQGTRLTVV.

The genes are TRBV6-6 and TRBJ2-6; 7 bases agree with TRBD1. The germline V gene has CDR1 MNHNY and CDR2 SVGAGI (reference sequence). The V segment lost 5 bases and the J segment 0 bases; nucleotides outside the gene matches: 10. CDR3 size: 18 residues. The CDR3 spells CASSQSTGIPSGANVLTF. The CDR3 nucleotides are TGTGCCAGCAGTCAATCGACAGGGATTCCCTCTGGGGCCAACGTCCTGACTTTC.

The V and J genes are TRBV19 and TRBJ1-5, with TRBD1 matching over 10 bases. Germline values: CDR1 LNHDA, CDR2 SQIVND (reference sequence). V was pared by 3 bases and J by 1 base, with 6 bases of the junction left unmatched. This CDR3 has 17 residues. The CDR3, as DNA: TGTGCCAGTAGTATCGGGACAGGGGTTTTGAGCAATCAGCCCCAGCATTTT. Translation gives CASSIGTGVLSNQPQHF.

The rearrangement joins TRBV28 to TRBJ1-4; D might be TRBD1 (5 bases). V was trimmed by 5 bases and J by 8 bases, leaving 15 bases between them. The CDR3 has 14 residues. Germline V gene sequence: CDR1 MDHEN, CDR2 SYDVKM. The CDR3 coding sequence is TGTGCCAGCAGTCGACCTGGGGGGGTCGAAAAACTGTTTTTT. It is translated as CASSRPGGVEKLFF.

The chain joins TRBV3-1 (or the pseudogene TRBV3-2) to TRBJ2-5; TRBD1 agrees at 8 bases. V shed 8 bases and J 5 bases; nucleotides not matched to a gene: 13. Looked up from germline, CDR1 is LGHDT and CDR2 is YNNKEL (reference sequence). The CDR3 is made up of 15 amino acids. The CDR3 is CASRTGTGAFETQYF. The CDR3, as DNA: TGTGCCAGCCGCACCGGGACAGGAGCTTTCGAGACCCAGTACTTC.

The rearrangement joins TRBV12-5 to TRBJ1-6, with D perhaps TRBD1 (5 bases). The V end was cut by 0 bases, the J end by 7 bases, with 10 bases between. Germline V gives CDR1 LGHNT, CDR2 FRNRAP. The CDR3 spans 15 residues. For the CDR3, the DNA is TGTGCTAGTGGTTTGGTAATAAGGGGCAATTCACCCCTCCACTTT. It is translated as CASGLVIRGNSPLHF. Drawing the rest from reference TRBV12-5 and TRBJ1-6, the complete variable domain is DARVTQTPRHKVTEMGQEVTMRCQPILGHNTVFWYRQTMMQGLELLAYFRNRAPLDDSGMPKDRFSAEMPDATLATLKIQPSEPRDSAVYFCASGLVIRGNSPLHFGNGTRLTVT.

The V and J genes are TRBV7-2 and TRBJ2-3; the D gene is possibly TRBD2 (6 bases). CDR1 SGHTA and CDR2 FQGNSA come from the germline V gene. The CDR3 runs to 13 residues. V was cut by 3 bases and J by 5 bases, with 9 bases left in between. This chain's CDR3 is CASSLLGGDTQYF. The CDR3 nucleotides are TGTGCCAGCAGCTTGTTGGGGGGAGATACGCAGTATTTT.

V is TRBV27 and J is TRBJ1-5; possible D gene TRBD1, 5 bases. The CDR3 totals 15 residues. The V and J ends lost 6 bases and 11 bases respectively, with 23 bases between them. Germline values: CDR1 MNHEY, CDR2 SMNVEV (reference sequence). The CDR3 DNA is TGTGCCAGCAGACCAATTCGCAGGGCCTCCGAGGCCCAGCATTTT. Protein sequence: CASRPIRRASEAQHF.

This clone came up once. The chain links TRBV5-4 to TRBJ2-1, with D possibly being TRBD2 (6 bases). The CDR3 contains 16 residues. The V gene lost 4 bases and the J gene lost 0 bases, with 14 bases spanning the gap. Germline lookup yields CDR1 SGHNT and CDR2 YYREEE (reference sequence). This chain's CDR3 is CASSQLGLPSYNEQFF. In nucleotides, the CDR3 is TGTGCCAGCAGCCAACTCGGACTACCCTCCTACAATGAGCAGTTCTTC.

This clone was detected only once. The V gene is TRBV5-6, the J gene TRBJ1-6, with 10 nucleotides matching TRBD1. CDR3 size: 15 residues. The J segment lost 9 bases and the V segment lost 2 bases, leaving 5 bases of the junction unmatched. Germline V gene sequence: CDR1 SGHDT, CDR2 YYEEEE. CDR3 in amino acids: CASSFRDRGSSPLHF. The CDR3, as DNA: TGTGCCAGCAGCTTCCGGGACAGGGGAAGTTCACCCCTCCACTTT.